This T cell receptor beta chain was observed in a study of cytomegalovirus exposure and HLA in healthy donors. Overall study: Prior work identified more than 90 million unique TCR beta sequences in around 170 million T cells. The study's findings and limits: Reportedly, cytomegalovirus status was diagnosed with high sensitivity and specificity. Across donors, sequencing depth was assumed by presence/absence analyses to be roughly uniform. Most of the TCR beta V segments (in an earlier analysis) were productive either about 90% or about 30% of the time.

Points on this clone: The antigen remains unidentified.

60 Vbeta and 13 Jbeta primers were used in PCR. The assay was immunoSEQ multiplex PCR, and TCRdb's table has in-frame clones only and misses some. The data show some 110,000 clones, 60% to 85% seen once. The origin of this receptor is a man over 45 in good health and CMV-seropositive. The sequenced material came from PBMCs.

In DNA form, the CDR3 reads TGCGCCAGCAGCTTGGCCGGACAGGGGGTCTACGAGCAGTACTTC. It yields the protein CASSLAGQGVYEQYF. This chain links TRBV5-1 with TRBJ2-7; 10 bases agree with TRBD1. The junction had 3 bases not matched to a gene; V was cut back by 0 bases and J by 3 bases. The CDR3 has 15 amino acids. Germline V gene lookup returns CDR1 SGHRS and CDR2 YFSETQ.